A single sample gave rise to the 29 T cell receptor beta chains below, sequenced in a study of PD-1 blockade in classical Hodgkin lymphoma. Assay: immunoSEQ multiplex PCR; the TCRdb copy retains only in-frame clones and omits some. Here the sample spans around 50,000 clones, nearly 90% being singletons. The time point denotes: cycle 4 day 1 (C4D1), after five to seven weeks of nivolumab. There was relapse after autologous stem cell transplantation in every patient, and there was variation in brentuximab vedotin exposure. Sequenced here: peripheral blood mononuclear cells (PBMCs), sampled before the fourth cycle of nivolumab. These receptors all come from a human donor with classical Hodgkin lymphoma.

As DNA, the CDR3 is TGTGCCAGCAAGGGGGAATACTACACAGATACGCAGTATTTT. The encoded protein is CASKGEYYTDTQYF. The chain combines TRBV6-5 with TRBJ2-3, with D perhaps TRBD1 (6 bases). The V gene lost 7 bases and the J gene lost 2 bases, with 13 bases spanning the gap. The CDR3 runs 14 residues. Per germline, CDR1 MNHEY and CDR2 SVGAGI.

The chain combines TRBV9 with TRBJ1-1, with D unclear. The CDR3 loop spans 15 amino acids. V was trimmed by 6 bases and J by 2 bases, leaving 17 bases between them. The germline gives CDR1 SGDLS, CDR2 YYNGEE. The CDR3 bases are TGTGCCAGCACCCCAAGGGTCACAAGCAACACTGAAGCTTTCTTT. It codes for CASTPRVTSNTEAFF.

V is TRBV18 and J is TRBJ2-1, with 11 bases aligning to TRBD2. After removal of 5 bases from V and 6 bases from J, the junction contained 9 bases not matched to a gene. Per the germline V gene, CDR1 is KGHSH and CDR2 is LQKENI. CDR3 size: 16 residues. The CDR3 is CASSSILAGVGNEQFF. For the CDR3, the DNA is TGTGCCAGCTCATCCATACTAGCGGGAGTAGGCAATGAGCAGTTCTTC.

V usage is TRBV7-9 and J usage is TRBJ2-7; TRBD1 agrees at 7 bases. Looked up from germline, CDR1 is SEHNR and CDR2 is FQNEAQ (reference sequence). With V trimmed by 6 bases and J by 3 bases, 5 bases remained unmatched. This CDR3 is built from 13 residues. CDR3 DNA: TGTGCCAGCAGTCGGGACAGCTACTACGAGCAGTACTTC. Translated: CASSRDSYYEQYF. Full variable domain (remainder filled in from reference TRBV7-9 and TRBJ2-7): DTGVSQNPRHKITKRGQNVTFRCDPISEHNRLYWYRQTLGQGPEFLTYFQNEAQLEKSRLLSDRFSAERPKGSFSTLEIQRTEQGDSAMYLCASSRDSYYEQYFGPGTRLTVT.

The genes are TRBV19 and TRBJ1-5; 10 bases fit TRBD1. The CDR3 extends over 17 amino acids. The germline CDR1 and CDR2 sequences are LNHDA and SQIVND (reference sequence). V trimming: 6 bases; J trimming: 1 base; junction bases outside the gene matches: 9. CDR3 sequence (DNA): TGTGCCAGTAGAAAAACCGGGACAGGGGCAAGCAATCAGCCCCAGCATTTT. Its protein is CASRKTGTGASNQPQHF.

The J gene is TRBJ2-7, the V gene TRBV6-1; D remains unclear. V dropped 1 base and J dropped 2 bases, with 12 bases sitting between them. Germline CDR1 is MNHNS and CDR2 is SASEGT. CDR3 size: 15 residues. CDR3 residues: CASSEESVSPYEQYF. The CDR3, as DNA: TGTGCCAGCAGTGAAGAAAGTGTGAGTCCCTACGAGCAGTACTTC.

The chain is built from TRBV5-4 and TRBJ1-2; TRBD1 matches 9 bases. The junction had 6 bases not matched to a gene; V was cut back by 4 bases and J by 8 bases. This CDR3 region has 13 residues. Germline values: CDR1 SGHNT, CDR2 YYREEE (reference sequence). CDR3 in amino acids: CASSTGQGRGYTF. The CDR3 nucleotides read TGTGCCAGCAGCACGGGACAGGGACGCGGCTACACCTTC. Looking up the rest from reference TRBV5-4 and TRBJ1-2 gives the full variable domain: ETGVTQSPTHLIKTRGQQVTLRCSSQSGHNTVSWYQQALGQGPQFIFQYYREEENGRGNFPPRFSGLQFPNYSSELNVNALELDDSALYLCASSTGQGRGYTFGSGTRLTVV.

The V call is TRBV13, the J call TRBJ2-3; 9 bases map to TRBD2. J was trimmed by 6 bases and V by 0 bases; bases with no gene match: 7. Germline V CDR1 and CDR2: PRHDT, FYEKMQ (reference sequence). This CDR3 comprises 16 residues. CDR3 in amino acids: CASSLGNSGSADTQYF. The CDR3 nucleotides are TGTGCCAGCAGCTTAGGGAATAGCGGGAGTGCGGATACGCAGTATTTT.

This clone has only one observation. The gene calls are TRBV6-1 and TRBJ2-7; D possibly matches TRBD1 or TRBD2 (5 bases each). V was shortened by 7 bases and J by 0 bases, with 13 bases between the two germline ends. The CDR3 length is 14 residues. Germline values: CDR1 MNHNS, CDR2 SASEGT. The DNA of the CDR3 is TGTGCCAGCAAGTGGGGACCCTTCTCCTACGAGCAGTACTTC. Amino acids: CASKWGPFSYEQYF.

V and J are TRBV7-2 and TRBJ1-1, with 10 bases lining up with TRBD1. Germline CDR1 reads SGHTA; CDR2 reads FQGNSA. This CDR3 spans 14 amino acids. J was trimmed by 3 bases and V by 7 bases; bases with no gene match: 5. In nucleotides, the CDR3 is TGTGCCAGCAAGAGACAGGGGGCCGACACTGAAGCTTTCTTT. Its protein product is CASKRQGADTEAFF.

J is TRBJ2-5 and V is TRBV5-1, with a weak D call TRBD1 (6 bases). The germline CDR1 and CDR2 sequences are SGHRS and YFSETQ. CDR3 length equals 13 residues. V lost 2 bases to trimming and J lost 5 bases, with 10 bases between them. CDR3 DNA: TGCGCCAGCAGCTTACAGGGTCTCGAGACCCAGTACTTC. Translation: CASSLQGLETQYF.

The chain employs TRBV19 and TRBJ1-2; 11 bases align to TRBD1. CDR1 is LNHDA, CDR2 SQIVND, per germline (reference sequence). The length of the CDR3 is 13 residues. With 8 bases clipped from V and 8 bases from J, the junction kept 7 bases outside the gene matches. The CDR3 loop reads CASSPGQGGGYTF. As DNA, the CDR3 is TGTGCCAGTTCACCGGGACAGGGGGGAGGCTACACCTTC. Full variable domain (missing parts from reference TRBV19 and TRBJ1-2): DGGITQSPKYLFRKEGQNVTLSCEQNLNHDAMYWYRQDPGQGLRLIYYSQIVNDFQKGDIAEGYSVSREKKESFPLTVTSAQKNPTAFYLCASSPGQGGGYTFGSGTRLTVV.

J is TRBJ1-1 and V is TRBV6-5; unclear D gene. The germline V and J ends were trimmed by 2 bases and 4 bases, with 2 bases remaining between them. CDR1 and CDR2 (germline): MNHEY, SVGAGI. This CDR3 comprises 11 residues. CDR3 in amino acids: CASSYGTEAFF. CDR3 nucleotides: TGTGCCAGCAGTTACGGCACTGAAGCTTTCTTT.

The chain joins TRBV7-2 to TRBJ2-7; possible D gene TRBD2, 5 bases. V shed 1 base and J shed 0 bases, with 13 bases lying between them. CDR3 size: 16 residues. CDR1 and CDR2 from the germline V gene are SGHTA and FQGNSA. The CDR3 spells CASSLGWDLASYEQYF. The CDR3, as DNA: TGTGCCAGCAGCTTAGGGTGGGATCTAGCCTCCTACGAGCAGTACTTC. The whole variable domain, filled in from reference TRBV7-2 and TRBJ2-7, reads GAGVSQSPSNKVTEKGKDVELRCDPISGHTALYWYRQSLGQGLEFLIYFQGNSAPDKSGLPSDRFSAERTGGSVSTLTIQRTQQEDSAVYLCASSLGWDLASYEQYFGPGTRLTVT.

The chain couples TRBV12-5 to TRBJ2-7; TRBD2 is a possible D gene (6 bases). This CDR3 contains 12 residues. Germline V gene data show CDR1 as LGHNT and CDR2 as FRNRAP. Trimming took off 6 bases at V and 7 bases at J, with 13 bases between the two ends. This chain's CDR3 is CASGWDSTEQYF. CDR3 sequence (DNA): TGTGCTAGTGGATGGGACTCTACGGAGCAGTACTTC. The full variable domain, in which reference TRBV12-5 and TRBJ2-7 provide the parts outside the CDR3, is DARVTQTPRHKVTEMGQEVTMRCQPILGHNTVFWYRQTMMQGLELLAYFRNRAPLDDSGMPKDRFSAEMPDATLATLKIQPSEPRDSAVYFCASGWDSTEQYFGPGTRLTVT.

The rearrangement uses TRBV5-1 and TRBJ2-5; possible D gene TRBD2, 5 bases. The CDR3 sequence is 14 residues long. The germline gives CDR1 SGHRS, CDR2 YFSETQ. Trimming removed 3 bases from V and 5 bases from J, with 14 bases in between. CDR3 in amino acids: CASSWVAPGETQYF. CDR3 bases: TGCGCCAGCAGCTGGGTAGCGCCTGGGGAGACCCAGTACTTC.

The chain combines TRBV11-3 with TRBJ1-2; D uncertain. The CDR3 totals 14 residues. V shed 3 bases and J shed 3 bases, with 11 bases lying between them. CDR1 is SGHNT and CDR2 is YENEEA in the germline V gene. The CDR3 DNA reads TGTGCCAGCAGCTTGAGGACCGGGGACTATGGCTACACCTTC. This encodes CASSLRTGDYGYTF.

CDR3 in amino acids: CASSLIRISYEQYF. The CDR3, as DNA: TGTGCCAGCAGCTTAATAAGAATCTCCTACGAGCAGTACTTC. The chain carries TRBV11-2 and TRBJ2-7; D is ambiguous. CDR1 SGHAT and CDR2 FQNNGV come from the germline V gene. CDR3 length equals 14 residues. Trimming took off 2 bases at V and 0 bases at J, with 8 bases between the two ends.

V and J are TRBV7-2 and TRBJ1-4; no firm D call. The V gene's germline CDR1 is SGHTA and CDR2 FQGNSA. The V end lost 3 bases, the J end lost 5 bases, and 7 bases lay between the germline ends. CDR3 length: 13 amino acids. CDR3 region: CASSFKGNEKLFF. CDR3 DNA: TGTGCCAGCAGCTTCAAAGGGAATGAAAAACTGTTTTTT.

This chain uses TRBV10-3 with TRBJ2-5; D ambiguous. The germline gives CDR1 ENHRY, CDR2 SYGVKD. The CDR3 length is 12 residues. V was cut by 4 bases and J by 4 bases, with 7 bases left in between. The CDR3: CAISASRETQYF. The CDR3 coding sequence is TGTGCCATCAGTGCTTCCCGAGAGACCCAGTACTTC.

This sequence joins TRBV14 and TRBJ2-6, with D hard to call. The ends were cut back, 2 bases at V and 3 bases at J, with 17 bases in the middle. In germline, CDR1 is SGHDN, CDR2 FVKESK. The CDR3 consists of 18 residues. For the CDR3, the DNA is TGTGCCAGCAGCCAAATGGGTTTCTGGGAAAATGGGGCCAACGTCCTGACTTTC. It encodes CASSQMGFWENGANVLTF.

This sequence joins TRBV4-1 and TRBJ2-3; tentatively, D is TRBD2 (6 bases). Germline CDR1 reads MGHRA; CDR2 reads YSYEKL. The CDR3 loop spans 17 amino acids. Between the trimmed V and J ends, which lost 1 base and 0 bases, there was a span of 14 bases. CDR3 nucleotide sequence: TGCGCCAGCAGCCAAGTGGATTTGGGACTCAGCACAGATACGCAGTATTTT. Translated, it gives CASSQVDLGLSTDTQYF.

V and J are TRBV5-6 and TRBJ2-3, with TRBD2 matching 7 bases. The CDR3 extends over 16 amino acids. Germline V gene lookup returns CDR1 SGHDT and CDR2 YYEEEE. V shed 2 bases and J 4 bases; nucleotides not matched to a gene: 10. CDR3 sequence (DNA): TGTGCCAGCAGCTTTTTGGCTAGCGGCCTCCCAGATACGCAGTATTTT. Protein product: CASSFLASGLPDTQYF. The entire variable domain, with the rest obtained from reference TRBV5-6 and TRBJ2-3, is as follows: DAGVTQSPTHLIKTRGQQVTLRCSPKSGHDTVSWYQQALGQGPQFIFQYYEEEERQRGNFPDRFSGHQFPNYSSELNVNALLLGDSALYLCASSFLASGLPDTQYFGPGTRLTVL.

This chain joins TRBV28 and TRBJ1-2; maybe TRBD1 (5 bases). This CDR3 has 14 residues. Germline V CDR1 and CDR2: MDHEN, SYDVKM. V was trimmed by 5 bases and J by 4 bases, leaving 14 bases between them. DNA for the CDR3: TGTGCCAGCAGTCCAGGGTTATCGGTCTATGGCTACACCTTC. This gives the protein CASSPGLSVYGYTF.

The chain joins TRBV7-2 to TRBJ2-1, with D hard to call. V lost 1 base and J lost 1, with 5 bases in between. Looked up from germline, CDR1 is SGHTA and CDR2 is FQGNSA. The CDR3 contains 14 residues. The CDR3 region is CASSLVASYNEQFF. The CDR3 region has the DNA TGTGCCAGCAGCTTAGTAGCATCCTACAATGAGCAGTTCTTC.

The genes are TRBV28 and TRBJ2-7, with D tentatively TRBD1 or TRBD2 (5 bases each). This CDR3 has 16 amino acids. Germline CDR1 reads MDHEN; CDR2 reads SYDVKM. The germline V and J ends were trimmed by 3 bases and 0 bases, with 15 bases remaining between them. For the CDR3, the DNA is TGTGCCAGCAGTTTTAGTAGCCGGGGCCGCTCCTACGAGCAGTACTTC. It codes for CASSFSSRGRSYEQYF.

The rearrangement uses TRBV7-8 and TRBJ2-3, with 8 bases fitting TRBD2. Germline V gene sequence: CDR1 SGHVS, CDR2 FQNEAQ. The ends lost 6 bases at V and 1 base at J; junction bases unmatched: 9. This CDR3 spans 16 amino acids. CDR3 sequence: CASSQVLREGTDTQYF. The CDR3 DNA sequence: TGTGCCAGCAGTCAAGTCTTGCGGGAGGGCACAGATACGCAGTATTTT.

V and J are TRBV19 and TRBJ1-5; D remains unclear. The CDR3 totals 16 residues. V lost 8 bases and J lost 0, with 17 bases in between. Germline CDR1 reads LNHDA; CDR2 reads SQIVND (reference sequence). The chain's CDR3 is CASLAFGPNSNQPQHF. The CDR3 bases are TGTGCCAGTCTCGCCTTCGGACCTAATAGCAATCAGCCCCAGCATTTT.

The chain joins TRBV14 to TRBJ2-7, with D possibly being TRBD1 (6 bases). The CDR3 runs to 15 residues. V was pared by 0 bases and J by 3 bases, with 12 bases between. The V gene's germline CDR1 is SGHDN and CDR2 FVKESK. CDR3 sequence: CASSQDLGHVYEQYF. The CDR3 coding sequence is TGTGCCAGCAGCCAAGATCTGGGACACGTCTACGAGCAGTACTTC.